A selection of T cell receptor beta chains follows, all from one sample in a study of neurological immune-mediated disorders. TCRdb processed the 5' RACE reads anew with MiXCR; each CDR3 protein has one entry. This sample has approximately 100,000 distinct CDR3 sequences, with 3.5% found just once. Sample: PBMCs. These receptors originate from a woman between 18 and 29 years old with multiple sclerosis. CDR3s include the opening cysteine and the closing phenylalanine or tryptophan. A D gene is named only where the DNA matches it firmly. The size entry is marked missing in some rows and otherwise reads once, few, many or a size class.

>many|NA|TRBJ2-4|TRBV5-8
TGTGCCAGCAGCTCCCGGACGGTAGCCAAAAACATTCAGTACTTC
CASSSRTVAKNIQYF
>NA|NA|TRBJ2-6|TRBV10-3
TGTGCCATCAGTGAGTCTCGGGGTGAACGGACCATCTCTGGGGCCAACGTCCTGACTTTC
CAISESRGERTISGANVLTF
>many|NA|TRBJ2-7|TRBV5-1
TGCGCCAGCAGCTTGGGTAGCCCCGGCGGCTCCTACGAGCAGTACTTC
CASSLGSPGGSYEQYF
>many|TRBD2|TRBJ2-7|TRBV6-5
TGTGCCAGCAGTTACCGGGAGGGACGGGGATTCTACGAGCAGTACTTC
CASSYREGRGFYEQYF
>many|NA|TRBJ1-5|TRBV6-5
TGTGCCAGCAGTAGTGGGACCTCCTATAGCAATCAGCCCCAGCATTTT
CASSSGTSYSNQPQHF
>many|TRBD2|TRBJ2-1|TRBV20-1
TGCAGTGCCGGCTCAGCGGGAGGATCCAATGAGCAGTTCTTC
CSAGSAGGSNEQFF
>few|NA|TRBJ2-3|TRBV24-1
TGTGACACCAGTGACTTAGGGACGCAGTATTTT
CDTSDLGTQYF
>many|NA|TRBJ1-5|TRBV29-1
TGCAGCGTGGGAGAGCAATGGAATCAGCCCCAGCATTTT
CSVGEQWNQPQHF
>many|TRBD1|TRBJ1-2|TRBV7-2
TGTGCCAGCAGCGCGGGACAGGGGGGTGCTGTCTATGGCTACACCTTC
CASSAGQGGAVYGYTF
>many|NA|TRBJ2-5|TRBV12-3/TRBV12-4
TGTGCCAGCAGTTTTCAGGGGAACGGCCAAGAGACCCAGTACTTC
CASSFQGNGQETQYF
>many|NA|TRBJ2-7|TRBV20-1
TGCAGTGCCACAGCTAGGGGCCCCAGCTCCTACGAGCAGTACTTC
CSATARGPSSYEQYF
>many|NA|TRBJ2-7|TRBV6-1
TGTGCCAGCACCCGAAAAATAGGTTACGAGCAGTACTTC
CASTRKIGYEQYF
>many|NA|TRBJ2-5|TRBV20-1
TGCAGTGCTAGAACAGCCCAAGAGACCCAGTACTTC
CSARTAQETQYF
>few|NA|TRBJ2-2|TRBV20-1
TGCAGTGACCCTCGGAAGCGCGCCGGGGAGCTGTTTTTT
CSDPRKRAGELFF
>many|NA|TRBJ2-3|TRBV5-1
TGCGCCAGCAGCTTGGATCCCGCCTCCACAGATACGCAGTATTTT
CASSLDPASTDTQYF
>many|TRBD1|TRBJ1-2|TRBV7-8
TGTGCCAGCAGCTCATCGACAGGGGGCCTTAACTATGGCTACACCTTC
CASSSSTGGLNYGYTF
>many|TRBD2|TRBJ2-1|TRBV6-2/TRBV6-3
TGTGCCAGCAGTAACGGGAGGGAAAGCTCCTACAATGAGCAGTTCTTC
CASSNGRESSYNEQFF
>many|NA|TRBJ1-2|TRBV20-1
TGCAGTGCTAGCTCGGGGGGCTATGGCTACACCTTC
CSASSGGYGYTF
>many|NA|TRBJ1-5|TRBV20-1
TGCAGTGCTCCCGTCGGGACTGTGGGTTTGGGCAGCAATCAGCCCCAGCATTTT
CSAPVGTVGLGSNQPQHF
>few|NA|TRBJ2-1|TRBV11-2
TGTGCCAGCAGCTTAGATCTAAGAGCGGGCCTTAGCTCCTACAATGAGCAGTTCTTC
CASSLDLRAGLSSYNEQFF
>many|NA|TRBJ1-1|TRBV5-1
TGCGCCAGCAGCTGGTCCGGGAACACTGAAGCTTTCTTT
CASSWSGNTEAFF
>many|NA|TRBJ1-4|TRBV20-1
TGCAGTGCTAGGAAGTGGGGGGCAACTAATGAAAAACTGTTTTTT
CSARKWGATNEKLFF
>many|NA|TRBJ2-5|TRBV15
TGTGCCACCAGCCTAGGCCCGTACCAAGAGACCCAGTACTTC
CATSLGPYQETQYF
>many|NA|TRBJ1-4|TRBV7-9
TGTGCCAGCAGCCTGACTGAAAAACTGTTTTTT
CASSLTEKLFF
>many|NA|TRBJ2-1|TRBV3-1
TGTGCCAGCAGCCAAGATTTGGGCAGGCGGCAGTTCTTC
CASSQDLGRRQFF
>many|TRBD1|TRBJ2-1|TRBV5-1
TGCGCCAGCAGCTTGGGATTGCGACAGGGGAACAATGAGCAGTTCTTC
CASSLGLRQGNNEQFF
>many|TRBD1|TRBJ1-5|TRBV4-1
TGCGCCAGCAGCCAGAGCCGGACAGGGAGTCAGCCCCAGCATTTT
CASSQSRTGSQPQHF
>many|NA|TRBJ2-3|TRBV24-1
TGTGCCACCAGTGATTCGGGTCAAGATACGCAGTATTTT
CATSDSGQDTQYF
>many|NA|TRBJ1-1|TRBV29-1
TGCAGCACTAGGCGAGTGAAGACTGAAGCTTTCTTT
CSTRRVKTEAFF
>many|TRBD2|TRBJ2-7|TRBV29-1
TGCAGCGTTGAGGGGACTAGTTTCCACGAGCAGTACTTC
CSVEGTSFHEQYF
>many|NA|TRBJ2-5|TRBV5-1
TGCGCCAGCACCCCGGGTCAGTACCAAGAGACCCAGTACTTC
CASTPGQYQETQYF
>few|TRBD1|TRBJ1-1|TRBV7-2
TGTGCCAGCAGTGGGGACAGGGGGCGATTGGCTTTCTTT
CASSGDRGRLAFF
>NA|NA|TRBJ1-5|TRBV6-5
TGTGCCAGCAGTTCCCTCGAGGGGGGCAATAAGACCCAGAATTTT
CASSSLEGGNKTQNF
>many|TRBD1|TRBJ1-2|TRBV4-1
TGCGCCAGCAGCCAAGGGGACAGCAGGGGGCCCTATGGCTACACCTTC
CASSQGDSRGPYGYTF
>many|NA|TRBJ2-2|TRBV19
TGTGCCAGTAGTTTCCGACAGGATGACACCGGGGAGCTGTTTTTT
CASSFRQDDTGELFF
>many|NA|TRBJ2-3|TRBV6-1
TGTGCCAGCACCCTATTGAGGCAGCCCCTAGCCACAGATACGCAGTATTTT
CASTLLRQPLATDTQYF